These 32 T cell receptor beta chains share one sample of origin, sequenced in a study of T cells and Merkel cell carcinoma outcomes. Sequencing used immunoSEQ multiplex PCR; TCRdb keeps in-frame clones, though not all of them. The sample comprises about 440 clones, about nine tenths of which are singletons, and 5.5% to 6.5% rests with the top ten. Sequencing was done on a sample of tumor tissue from Merkel cell carcinoma. These receptor sequences come from a human donor with Merkel cell carcinoma.

The V gene is TRBV14, the J gene TRBJ2-7, with 11 bases identical to TRBD2. Germline V gives CDR1 SGHDN, CDR2 FVKESK. The CDR3 loop spans 17 amino acids. With 0 bases clipped from V and 7 bases from J, the junction kept 11 bases outside the gene matches. CDR3 in amino acids: CASSQDSGRAQAGEQYF. The CDR3 bases are TGTGCCAGCAGCCAAGATAGCGGGAGGGCCCAAGCCGGGGAGCAGTACTTC.

This sequence joins TRBV7-2 and TRBJ2-5; D possibly corresponds to TRBD2 (5 bases). V dropped 5 bases and J dropped 5 bases, with 15 bases sitting between them. CDR3 length: 14 residues. Germline V gene data show CDR1 as SGHTA and CDR2 as FQGNSA. The CDR3 loop reads CASSEGSRKETQYF. Written as DNA, the CDR3 is TGTGCCAGCAGCGAGGGATCACGGAAGGAGACCCAGTACTTC.

A remark on this clone: Compared with germline, one end of the junction differs, possibly owing to a read error. The V and J genes are TRBV7-9 and TRBJ2-5, with 9 nucleotides matching TRBD1. The CDR3 spans 15 residues. Germline V gene lookup returns CDR1 SEHNR and CDR2 FQNEAQ (reference sequence). CDR3 loop: CASSLGTGYQETQYF. The CDR3 nucleotides are TGTGCTAGCAGCTTAGGGACAGGGTACCAAGAGACCCAGTACTTC.

The chain is built from TRBV5-6 and TRBJ2-4, with D hard to call. The CDR3 loop spans 14 amino acids. Trimming shortened V by 2 bases and J by 0 bases, and 6 bases separated the two germline ends. In germline, CDR1 is SGHDT, CDR2 YYEEEE. The CDR3 DNA sequence: TGTGCCAGCAGCTTTACAGAAGCCAAAAACATTCAGTACTTC. Translated, it gives CASSFTEAKNIQYF.

Concerning this clone itself: Other DNA sequences in the same sample also yield this CDR3. The rearrangement joins TRBV6-5 to TRBJ2-1, with TRBD1 as a possible D gene (5 bases). Trimming pared 6 bases from V and 9 bases from J, leaving 21 bases between. Germline V lookup: CDR1 MNHEY, CDR2 SVGAGI. The CDR3 extends over 15 amino acids. The CDR3 DNA sequence: TGTGCCAGCAGGCCCCTAAGTGGCGAAAGGGGTGAGCAGTTCTTC. Amino acid sequence: CASRPLSGERGEQFF.

This sequence joins TRBV19 and TRBJ2-1, with D possibly being TRBD1 or TRBD2 (5 bases each). Germline V gives CDR1 LNHDA, CDR2 SQIVND (reference sequence). The CDR3 length is 12 residues. The germline V and J ends were trimmed by 4 bases and 10 bases, with 11 bases remaining between them. CDR3 nucleotides: TGTGCCAGTAGTACTCTAGGGGACGAGCAGTTCTTC. Its translation: CASSTLGDEQFF.

CDR3 sequence: CASSLLGTGDSNQPQHF. CDR3 nucleotide sequence: TGTGCCAGCAGTTTATTGGGGACAGGGGATAGCAATCAGCCCCAGCATTTT. The chain combines TRBV28 with TRBJ1-5; 10 bases are a match to TRBD1. The CDR3 extends over 17 amino acids. V trimming: 1 base; J trimming: 0 bases; junction bases outside the gene matches: 3. CDR1 MDHEN and CDR2 SYDVKM come from the germline V gene.

This sequence joins TRBV5-4 and TRBJ1-2; a possible D gene is TRBD1 (6 bases). Germline values: CDR1 SGHNT, CDR2 YYREEE (reference sequence). This CDR3 spans 13 amino acids. Trimming stripped 4 bases from V and 4 bases from J, with 11 bases between. The CDR3 coding sequence is TGTGCCAGCAGCCTGACAGGAATCTATGGCTACACCTTC. Residues: CASSLTGIYGYTF.

This rearrangement joins TRBV11-2 to TRBJ1-1, with D perhaps TRBD1 (6 bases). Trimming shortened V by 5 bases and J by 0 bases, and 19 bases separated the two germline ends. Germline V gene lookup returns CDR1 SGHAT and CDR2 FQNNGV. The CDR3 extends over 17 amino acids. The CDR3 reads CASSLRGGREMNTEAFF. As DNA, the CDR3 is TGTGCCAGCAGCCTCAGGGGAGGGAGGGAAATGAACACTGAAGCTTTCTTT.

CDR3 amino acids: CASSLGGQIEKLFF. CDR3 coding DNA: TGTGCCAGCAGCTTAGGCGGCCAGATTGAAAAACTGTTTTTT. This chain uses TRBV7-2 with TRBJ1-4; no definite D call. CDR3 length: 14 amino acids. Germline CDR1 and CDR2: SGHTA and FQGNSA. Trimming cost V 1 base and J 7 bases, with 10 bases left between them.

This clone was counted once. The chain links TRBV7-5 to TRBJ2-6; the D segment call TRBD1 is taken from the table without a DNA check. TRBV7-5 is a listed pseudogene. This CDR3 comprises 15 residues. CDR3 loop: CARTSRQSRANVLTF. Written as DNA, the CDR3 is TGTGCCAGAACGAGCAGACAAAGTCGGGCCAACGTCCTGACTTTC.

The chain employs TRBV9 and TRBJ2-5, with 14 bases matching TRBD2. Trimming took 4 bases from V and 4 from J; bases not matched to a gene: 6. Germline values: CDR1 SGDLS, CDR2 YYNGEE. There are 16 residues in the CDR3. The CDR3 reads CASSPAGLAGGETQYF. In nucleotides, the CDR3 is TGTGCCAGCAGCCCGGCTGGACTAGCGGGAGGAGAGACCCAGTACTTC.

The V call is TRBV6-4, the J call TRBJ2-1; unclear D gene. The CDR3 has 13 amino acids. Trimming took off 4 bases at V and 6 bases at J, with 10 bases between the two ends. The germline CDR1 and CDR2 sequences are MRHNA and SNTAGT. CDR3 bases: TGTGCCAGCAGTGGCTCTCCTTCCAATGAGCAGTTCTTC. Translation gives CASSGSPSNEQFF.

This clone was detected only once. A junction end diverges from the germline sequence, so it may reflect a read error. The sample has other DNA sequences that encode this CDR3 too. This chain links TRBV23-1 with TRBJ1-4; D remains unclear. TRBV23-1 is an open reading frame whose function is uncertain. The CDR3 extends over 14 amino acids. CDR3 in amino acids: CASSQDTNNEKLFF. The DNA of the CDR3 is TGCGCCAGCAGTCAAGACACTAATAATGAAAAATTGTTTTTT.

The gene calls are TRBV5-1 and TRBJ1-1, with D possibly matching TRBD1 (5 bases). V was cut by 2 bases and J by 5 bases, with 13 bases left in between. The germline V gene has CDR1 SGHRS and CDR2 YFSETQ. The CDR3 spans 14 residues. CDR3 DNA: TGCGCCAGCAGCTTTATTGGGGGTGATACTGAAGCTTTCTTT. Protein: CASSFIGGDTEAFF.

The gene calls are TRBV6-5 and TRBJ1-3; TRBD1 matches at 7 bases. The J segment lost 4 bases and the V segment lost 6 bases, leaving 9 bases of the junction unmatched. CDR1 is MNHEY and CDR2 is SVGAGI in the germline V gene. CDR3 size: 15 residues. The CDR3 DNA sequence: TGTGCCAGCAGCCCAGACAGGGCGCGAGGAAACACCATATATTTT. It translates to CASSPDRARGNTIYF.

This clone was observed a handful of times. The chain employs TRBV10-3 and TRBJ2-7, with D possibly being TRBD2 (6 bases). CDR1 and CDR2 (germline): ENHRY, SYGVKD. V dropped 4 bases and J dropped 2 bases, with 9 bases sitting between them. The CDR3 contains 13 residues. CDR3 region: CAISVRGPYEQYF. The CDR3 nucleotides are TGTGCCATCAGTGTGCGGGGTCCCTACGAGCAGTACTTC.

This clone was counted once. The chain uses TRBV6-1 and TRBJ2-7; TRBD2 agrees at 10 bases. This CDR3 contains 15 residues. CDR1 is MNHNS, CDR2 SASEGT, per germline. With 4 bases clipped from V and 3 bases from J, the junction kept 6 bases outside the gene matches. CDR3 amino acids: CASSALAGAFYEQYF. The CDR3 nucleotides read TGTGCCAGCAGTGCCCTAGCGGGGGCCTTCTACGAGCAGTACTTC.

The CDR3 DNA follows: TGCGCCAGCAGCGACAGAGCTGGGGCCAACGTCCTGACTTTC. Its translation: CASSDRAGANVLTF. This chain connects TRBV4-3 to TRBJ2-6; tentatively, D is TRBD1 (5 bases). Trimming pared 5 bases from V and 2 bases from J, leaving 7 bases between. The CDR3 has 14 residues. Germline CDR1 is LGHNA and CDR2 is YSLEER.

The V gene is TRBV7-9, the J gene TRBJ1-3, with TRBD1 matching over 9 bases. The V and J ends lost 5 bases and 12 bases, in that order; junction bases with no gene match: 11. Germline lookup yields CDR1 SEHNR and CDR2 FQNEAQ (reference sequence). This CDR3 is 14 amino acids long. In DNA form, the CDR3 reads TGTGCCAGCAGCAAGACAGGGGGTGGAAATATCATATATTTT. Translated: CASSKTGGGNIIYF. The complete variable domain, with remaining parts taken from reference TRBV7-9 and TRBJ1-3, reads DTGVSQNPRHKITKRGQNVTFRCDPISEHNRLYWYRQTLGQGPEFLTYFQNEAQLEKSRLLSDRFSAERPKGSFSTLEIQRTEQGDSAMYLCASSKTGGGNIIYFGEGSWLTVV.

The chain combines TRBV4-3 with TRBJ1-5; no clear D. Germline V gene lookup returns CDR1 LGHNA and CDR2 YSLEER. The CDR3 runs to 13 residues. The V end lost 4 bases, the J end lost 5 bases, and 9 bases lay between the germline ends. The CDR3 DNA follows: TGCGCCAGCAGCCCGGCTTTGTATCAGCCCCAGCATTTT. As protein: CASSPALYQPQHF.

V usage is TRBV7-2 and J usage is TRBJ2-7; the D is unclear. Germline V lookup: CDR1 SGHTA, CDR2 FQGNSA. V was shortened by 4 bases and J by 1 base, with 14 bases between the two germline ends. The CDR3 loop spans 15 amino acids. The CDR3: CASSYLHSGSYEQYF. CDR3 bases: TGTGCCAGCAGCTATCTTCATTCCGGGTCCTACGAGCAGTACTTC.

J is TRBJ2-7 and V is TRBV11-3; possible D gene TRBD1, 6 bases. V was cut by 3 bases and J by 2 bases, with 17 bases left in between. CDR1 and CDR2 from the germline V gene are SGHNT and YENEEA. The CDR3 sequence is 16 residues long. CDR3 amino acids: CASSLTTGPLAYEQYF. In DNA, the CDR3 is TGTGCCAGCAGCTTGACTACAGGGCCTTTGGCCTACGAGCAGTACTTC.

This clone was detected once. The chain has TRBV19 and TRBJ2-5, with D hard to call. The CDR3 extends over 15 amino acids. With 0 bases removed from V and 4 bases from J, the gap between germline ends came to 12 bases. Germline CDR1 reads LNHDA; CDR2 reads SQIVND (reference sequence). Here the CDR3 DNA reads TGTGCCAGTAGTATAGACCCCCAGAGGTCAGAGACCCAGTACTTC. Residues: CASSIDPQRSETQYF.

The chain is built from TRBV7-8 and TRBJ2-1; 9 bases fit TRBD2. The V and J ends lost 1 base and 4 bases, in that order; junction bases with no gene match: 2. Germline-derived CDR1 and CDR2 are SGHVS and FQNEAQ. CDR3 length: 15 amino acids. The CDR3 sequence is CASSLERGVYNEQFF. The DNA for the CDR3 is TGTGCCAGCAGCTTAGAGCGGGGGGTTTACAATGAGCAGTTCTTC.

This chain connects TRBV30 to TRBJ2-7, with D perhaps TRBD1 or TRBD2 (5 bases each). V gave up 3 bases and J gave up 0 bases, with 12 bases separating them. Germline V lookup: CDR1 GTSNPN, CDR2 SVGIG (reference sequence). The CDR3 is made up of 14 amino acids. The CDR3 DNA is TGTGCCTGGAGAGGGACGGCGAGCTCCTACGAGCAGTACTTC. It is translated as CAWRGTASSYEQYF.

This chain links TRBV28 with TRBJ2-4; possible D gene TRBD1, 6 bases. This CDR3 is 16 amino acids long. Looked up from germline, CDR1 is MDHEN and CDR2 is SYDVKM. The germline V and J ends were trimmed by 1 base and 0 bases, with 10 bases remaining between them. This chain's CDR3 is CASSLLHRAAKNIQYF. CDR3 nucleotides: TGTGCCAGCAGTTTATTACACAGGGCAGCCAAAAACATTCAGTACTTC.

The gene calls are TRBV6-5 and TRBJ2-7; TRBD1 might be the D (8 bases). The V end was cut by 7 bases, the J end by 5 bases, with 15 bases between. In germline, CDR1 is MNHEY, CDR2 SVGAGI. The CDR3 is 13 amino acids. The CDR3 coding sequence is TGTGCCAGCACCTTACAGGGGGGGAACGAGCAGTACTTC. Protein product: CASTLQGGNEQYF.

The chain combines TRBV11-2 with TRBJ2-3, with D tentatively TRBD2 (6 bases). Per the germline V gene, CDR1 is SGHAT and CDR2 is FQNNGV. Trimming removed 4 bases at V and 1 base at J, with 15 bases between. The CDR3 is 16 residues long. The CDR3 nucleotides are TGTGCCAGCAGCTCAGGAGGGCCCCTCCGCACAGATACGCAGTATTTT. The encoded protein is CASSSGGPLRTDTQYF.

V and J are TRBV18 and TRBJ1-3; 9 bases agree with TRBD1. The V gene's germline CDR1 is KGHSH and CDR2 LQKENI. V gave up 5 bases and J gave up 1 base; unmatched junction bases: 6. CDR3 length: 16 amino acids. The CDR3 DNA reads as TGTGCCAGCTCAGCTACCGGGACAGGGTCTGGAAACACCATATATTTT. As protein: CASSATGTGSGNTIYF.

The chain is built from TRBV7-9 and TRBJ2-1, with 7 bases fitting TRBD2. J gave up 7 bases and V 5 bases, and 8 bases lay outside the gene matches. Per germline, CDR1 SEHNR and CDR2 FQNEAQ (reference sequence). The CDR3 sequence is 14 residues long. Written as DNA, the CDR3 is TGTGCCAGCAGCACCCAGCGGGGCCAGAATGAGCAGTTCTTC. This encodes CASSTQRGQNEQFF.

This chain joins TRBV9 and TRBJ2-7, with 10 bases identical to TRBD1. The germline V gene encodes CDR1 SGDLS and CDR2 YYNGEE. V lost 4 bases and J lost 3; bases outside the gene matches: 7. This CDR3 region has 15 residues. CDR3 protein: CASSLTGTGDYEQYF. CDR3 DNA: TGTGCCAGCAGCCTCACCGGGACAGGGGACTACGAGCAGTACTTC. Full variable domain (rest looked up from reference TRBV9 and TRBJ2-7): DSGVTQTPKHLITATGQRVTLRCSPRSGDLSVYWYQQSLDQGLQFLIQYYNGEERAKGNILERFSAQQFPDLHSELNLSSLELGDSALYFCASSLTGTGDYEQYFGPGTRLTVT.